This record looks at one T cell receptor beta chain sequence and its context. The junction does not match germline at one end; this may be a read error. CDR1 and CDR2 from the germline V gene are SQVTM and ANQGSEA. This CDR3 has 15 amino acids. These data are taken from a study of CXCR4 blockade with PD-1 therapy in pancreatic cancer. Repertoires were generated with immunoSEQ multiplex PCR, while TCRdb's copy carries only in-frame clones and drops some. The table lists some 4,500 clones, about three fifths of them singletons, with more than 13% in the top ten. The specimen sequenced was tumor tissue. This receptor was obtained from a human donor with pancreatic ductal adenocarcinoma. The rearrangement joins TRBV29-1 to TRBJ2-3; no definite D call. CDR3 DNA: TGCAACGTTGGAACTATGGGTGGGGGCACAGATACGCAGTATTTT. This sequence encodes CNVGTMGGGTDTQYF.